This T cell receptor (beta chain) was recorded in a study of graft-versus-host responses after intestinal transplantation. Profiling relied on immunoSEQ multiplex PCR, and the TCRdb table lists in-frame clones only, not all of them. The table shows about 9,100 clones, with around 67% occurring only once. A single count supports this clone. Intraepithelial plus lamina propria lymphocytes were released by processing graft tissue. The CDR3 runs 14 residues. CDR1 and CDR2 (germline): SGHRS, YFSETQ. Trimming removed 0 bases from V and 6 bases from J, with 12 bases in between. The V gene is TRBV5-1, the J gene TRBJ2-5; tentative D call: TRBD2 (5 bases). This sample comprised ileum tissue, obtained around 490 days after intestinal transplant. This TCR derives from a human patient who received an intestinal transplant, so some T cells may come from the graft donor. The CDR3 bases are TGCGCCAGCAGCTTGGGAGACGGGAAACAGACCCAGTACTTC. Translated: CASSLGDGKQTQYF.